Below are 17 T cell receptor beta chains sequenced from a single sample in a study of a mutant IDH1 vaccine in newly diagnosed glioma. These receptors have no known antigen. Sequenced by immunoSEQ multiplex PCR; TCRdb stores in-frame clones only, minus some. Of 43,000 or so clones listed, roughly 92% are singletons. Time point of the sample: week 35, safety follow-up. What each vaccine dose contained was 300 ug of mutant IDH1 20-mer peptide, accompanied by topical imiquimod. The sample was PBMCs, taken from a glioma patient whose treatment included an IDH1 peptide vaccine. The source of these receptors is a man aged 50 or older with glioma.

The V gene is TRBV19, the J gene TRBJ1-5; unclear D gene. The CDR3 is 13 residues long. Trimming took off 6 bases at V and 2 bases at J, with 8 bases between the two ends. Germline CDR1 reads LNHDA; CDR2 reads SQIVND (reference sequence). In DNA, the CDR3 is TGTGCCAGTAGGCAAGCGGGCAATCAGCCCCAGCATTTT. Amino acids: CASRQAGNQPQHF. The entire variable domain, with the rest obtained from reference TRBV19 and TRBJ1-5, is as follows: DGGITQSPKYLFRKEGQNVTLSCEQNLNHDAMYWYRQDPGQGLRLIYYSQIVNDFQKGDIAEGYSVSREKKESFPLTVTSAQKNPTAFYLCASRQAGNQPQHFGDGTRLSIL.

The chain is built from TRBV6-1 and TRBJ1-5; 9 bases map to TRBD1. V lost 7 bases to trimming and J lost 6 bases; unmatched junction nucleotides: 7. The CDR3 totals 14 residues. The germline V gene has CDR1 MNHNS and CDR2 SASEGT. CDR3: CASTRTGEGQPQHF. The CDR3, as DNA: TGTGCCAGCACCCGGACAGGGGAGGGTCAGCCCCAGCATTTT.

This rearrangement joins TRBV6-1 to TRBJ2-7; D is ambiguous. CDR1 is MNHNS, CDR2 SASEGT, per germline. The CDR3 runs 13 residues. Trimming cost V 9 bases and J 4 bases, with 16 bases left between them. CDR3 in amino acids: CASRVGGKYEQYF. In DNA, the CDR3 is TGTGCCAGTCGTGTCGGTGGAAAATACGAGCAGTACTTC.

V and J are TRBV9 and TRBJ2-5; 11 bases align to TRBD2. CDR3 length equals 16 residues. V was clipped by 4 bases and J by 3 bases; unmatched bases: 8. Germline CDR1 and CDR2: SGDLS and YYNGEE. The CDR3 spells CASSILMGLAEETQYF. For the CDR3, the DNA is TGTGCCAGCAGCATCCTGATGGGACTAGCGGAAGAGACCCAGTACTTC.

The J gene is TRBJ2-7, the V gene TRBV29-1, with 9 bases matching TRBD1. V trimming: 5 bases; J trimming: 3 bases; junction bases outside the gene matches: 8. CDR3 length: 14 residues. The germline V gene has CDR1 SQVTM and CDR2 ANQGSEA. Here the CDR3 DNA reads TGCAGCGTTAAAGGACAGGGGAGGCTCTACGAGCAGTACTTC. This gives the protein CSVKGQGRLYEQYF.

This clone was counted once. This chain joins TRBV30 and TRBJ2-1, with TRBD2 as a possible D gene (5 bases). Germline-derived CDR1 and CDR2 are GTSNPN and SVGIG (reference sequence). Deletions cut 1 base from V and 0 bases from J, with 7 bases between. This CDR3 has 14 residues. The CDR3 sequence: CAWSGGLSYNEQFF. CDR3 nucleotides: TGTGCCTGGAGTGGCGGGCTCTCCTACAATGAGCAGTTCTTC.

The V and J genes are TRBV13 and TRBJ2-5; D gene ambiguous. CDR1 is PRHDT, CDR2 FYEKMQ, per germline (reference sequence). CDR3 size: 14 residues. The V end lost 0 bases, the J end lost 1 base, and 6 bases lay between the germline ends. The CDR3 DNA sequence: TGTGCCAGCAGCTTAGGTGATCCCCAAGAGACCCAGTACTTC. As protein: CASSLGDPQETQYF.

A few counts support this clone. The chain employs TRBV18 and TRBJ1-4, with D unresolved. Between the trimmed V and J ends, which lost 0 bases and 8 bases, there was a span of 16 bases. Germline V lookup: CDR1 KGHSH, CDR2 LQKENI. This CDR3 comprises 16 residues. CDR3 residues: CASSPPGAGEREKLFF. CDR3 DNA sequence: TGTGCCAGCTCACCACCGGGAGCAGGTGAACGCGAAAAACTGTTTTTT.

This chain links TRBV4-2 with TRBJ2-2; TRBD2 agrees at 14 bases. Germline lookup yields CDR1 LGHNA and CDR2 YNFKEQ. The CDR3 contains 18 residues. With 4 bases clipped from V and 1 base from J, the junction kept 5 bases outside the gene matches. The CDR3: CASSLTGTSGGNTGELFF. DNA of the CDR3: TGTGCCAGCAGCCTCACCGGGACTAGCGGGGGGAACACCGGGGAGCTGTTTTTT.

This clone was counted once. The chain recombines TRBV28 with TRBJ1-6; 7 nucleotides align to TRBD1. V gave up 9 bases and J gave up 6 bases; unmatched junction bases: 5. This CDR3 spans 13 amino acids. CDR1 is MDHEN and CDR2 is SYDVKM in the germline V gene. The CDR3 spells CASYRGGNSPLHF. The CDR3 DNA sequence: TGTGCCAGTTACAGGGGTGGTAATTCACCCCTCCACTTT.

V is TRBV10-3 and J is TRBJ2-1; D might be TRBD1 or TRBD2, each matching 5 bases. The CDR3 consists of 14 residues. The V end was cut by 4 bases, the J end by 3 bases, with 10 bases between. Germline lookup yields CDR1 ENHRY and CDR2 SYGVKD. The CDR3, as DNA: TGTGCCATCAGTGTCCGGGACGACTACAATGAGCAGTTCTTC. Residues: CAISVRDDYNEQFF.

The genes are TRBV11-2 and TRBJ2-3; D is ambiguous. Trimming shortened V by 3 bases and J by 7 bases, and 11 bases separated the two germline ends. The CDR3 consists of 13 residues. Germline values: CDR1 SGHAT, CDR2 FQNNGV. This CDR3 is CASSLSSFNTQYF. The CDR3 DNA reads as TGTGCCAGCAGCTTGAGTAGTTTTAATACGCAGTATTTT.

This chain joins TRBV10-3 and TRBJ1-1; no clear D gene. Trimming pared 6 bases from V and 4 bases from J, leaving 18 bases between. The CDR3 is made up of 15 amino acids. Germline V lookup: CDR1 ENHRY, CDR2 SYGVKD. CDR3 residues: CAISERPGVGTEAFF. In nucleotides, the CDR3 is TGTGCCATCAGCGAACGACCGGGTGTGGGCACTGAAGCTTTCTTT.

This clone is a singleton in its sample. The CDR3 region is CASSERTFYGYTF. CDR3 nucleotide sequence: TGTGCCAGCAGTGAACGGACCTTCTATGGCTACACCTTC. This chain joins TRBV2 and TRBJ1-2; D unclear. V lost 2 bases to trimming and J lost 4 bases, with 8 bases between them. The CDR3 consists of 13 residues. CDR1 SNHLY and CDR2 FYNNEI come from the germline V gene.

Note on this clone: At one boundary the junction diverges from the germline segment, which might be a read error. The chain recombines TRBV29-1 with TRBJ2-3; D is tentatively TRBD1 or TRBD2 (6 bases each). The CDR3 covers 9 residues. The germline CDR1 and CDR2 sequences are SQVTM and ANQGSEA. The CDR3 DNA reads TGCAGCGTTGGGGTAGGGGGGACTTTT. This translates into CSVGVGGTF.

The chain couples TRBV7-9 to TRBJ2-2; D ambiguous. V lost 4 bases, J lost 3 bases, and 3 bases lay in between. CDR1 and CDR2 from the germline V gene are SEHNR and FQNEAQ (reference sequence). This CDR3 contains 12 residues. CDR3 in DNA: TGTGCCAGCAGCTCTCACACCGGGGAGCTGTTTTTT. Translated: CASSSHTGELFF.

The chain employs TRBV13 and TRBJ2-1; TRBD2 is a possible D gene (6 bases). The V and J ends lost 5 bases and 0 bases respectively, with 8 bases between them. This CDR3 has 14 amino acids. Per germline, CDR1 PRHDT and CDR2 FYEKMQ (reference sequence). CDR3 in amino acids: CASSHSGSYNEQFF. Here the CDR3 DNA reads TGTGCCAGCAGCCATAGCGGCTCCTACAATGAGCAGTTCTTC. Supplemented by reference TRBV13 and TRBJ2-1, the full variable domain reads AAGVIQSPRHLIKEKRETATLKCYPIPRHDTVYWYQQGPGQDPQFLISFYEKMQSDKGSIPDRFSAQQFSDYHSELNMSSLELGDSALYFCASSHSGSYNEQFFGPGTRLTVL.